The 18 T cell receptor beta chains reported below all come from one sample, sequenced in a study of T cells after yellow fever vaccination. TCRdb re-analysed the 5' RACE reads in MiXCR, keeping a single row per CDR3 protein. The profile shows 450,000 to 550,000 distinct CDR3 sequences, 21% of them singletons. The material was PBMCs, obtained 20 to 25 days after the first yellow fever vaccination. The source of these receptors is a man younger than 35 who received the YFV17D yellow fever vaccine.

This clonotype came up a few times. This chain connects TRBV7-2 to TRBJ2-5, with D tentatively TRBD2 (5 bases). V dropped 8 bases and J dropped 0 bases, with 10 bases sitting between them. Germline V CDR1 and CDR2: SGHTA, FQGNSA. The CDR3 has 13 amino acids. This CDR3 reads CASGGFYQETQYF. DNA of the CDR3: TGTGCCAGCGGAGGTTTTTACCAAGAGACCCAGTACTTC.

This clonotype appeared many times. V and J are TRBV5-1 and TRBJ2-2; D uncertain. The CDR3 consists of 14 residues. Germline V gene lookup returns CDR1 SGHRS and CDR2 YFSETQ. V was trimmed by 0 bases and J by 4 bases, leaving 7 bases between them. This chain's CDR3 is CASSLGHITGELFF. The CDR3 nucleotides read TGCGCCAGCAGCTTGGGACACATCACCGGGGAGCTGTTTTTT.

This clonotype was detected a few times. The chain combines TRBV5-1 with TRBJ2-5; 12 bases are shared with TRBD1. Germline-derived CDR1 and CDR2 are SGHRS and YFSETQ. V shed 4 bases, J shed 1 base, and the junction held 5 bases outside the gene matches. CDR3 length equals 16 residues. The CDR3 region is CASSPGTGGPQETQYF. CDR3 nucleotide sequence: TGCGCCAGCAGCCCCGGGACAGGGGGCCCCCAAGAGACCCAGTACTTC. Based on the CDR3 plus reference TRBV5-1 and TRBJ2-5, the full variable domain is KAGVTQTPRYLIKTRGQQVTLSCSPISGHRSVSWYQQTPGQGLQFLFEYFSETQRNKGNFPGRFSGRQFSNSRSEMNVSTLELGDSALYLCASSPGTGGPQETQYFGPGTRLLVL.

The chain uses TRBV9 and TRBJ2-3, with D possibly being TRBD2 (6 bases). V gave up 0 bases and J gave up 4 bases, with 12 bases separating them. The CDR3 covers 15 residues. The germline gives CDR1 SGDLS, CDR2 YYNGEE. The CDR3 DNA reads as TGTGCCAGCAGCGTAGGGGCTAGCGAGTCAGATACGCAGTATTTT. Protein sequence: CASSVGASESDTQYF.

The chain has TRBV19 and TRBJ2-3; D remains unclear. V lost 4 bases and J lost 2, with 10 bases in between. From germline, CDR1 is LNHDA and CDR2 SQIVND (reference sequence). The CDR3 covers 14 residues. CDR3 loop: CASSTPPNTDTQYF. The CDR3 bases are TGTGCCAGTAGTACCCCACCTAACACAGATACGCAGTATTTT.

This clonotype has a handful of counts. V gene TRBV7-6 combines with J gene TRBJ2-2; TRBD1 aligns across 9 bases. Germline assignment: CDR1 SGHVS and CDR2 FNYEAQ. V was clipped by 5 bases and J by 4 bases; unmatched bases: 5. The CDR3 length is 15 residues. The CDR3 DNA follows: TGTGCCAGCAGCCGAACAGGGGGCGTCACCGGGGAGCTGTTTTTT. Protein: CASSRTGGVTGELFF.

The J gene is TRBJ1-1, the V gene TRBV5-6; D is ambiguous. The CDR3 is made up of 14 amino acids. Germline V CDR1 and CDR2: SGHDT, YYEEEE. Trimming cost V 1 base and J 3 bases, with 10 bases left between them. The CDR3 reads CASSLSWVYTEAFF. DNA for the CDR3: TGTGCCAGCAGCTTGTCTTGGGTGTACACTGAAGCTTTCTTT.

This clonotype appeared many times. This sequence joins TRBV27 and TRBJ1-1; no firm D call. CDR3 length: 13 amino acids. CDR1 is MNHEY and CDR2 is SMNVEV in the germline V gene (reference sequence). V lost 0 bases and J lost 1, with 3 bases in between. Written as DNA, the CDR3 is TGTGCCAGCAGTTTATCCAGGAACACTGAAGCTTTCTTT. Translating it yields CASSLSRNTEAFF.

This clonotype has just a few counts. V is TRBV28 and J is TRBJ2-7; a weak D match, TRBD1 (5 bases). The germline gives CDR1 MDHEN, CDR2 SYDVKM. The CDR3 sequence is 14 residues long. The V and J ends lost 4 bases and 3 bases respectively, with 13 bases between them. CDR3 DNA: TGTGCCAGCAGTTCAAGACAGCATAACTACGAGCAGTACGTC. Encoded protein: CASSSRQHNYEQYV.

This clonotype was picked up a small number of times. The chain recombines TRBV7-8 with TRBJ2-1; 9 bases fit TRBD2. This CDR3 is built from 17 residues. CDR1 SGHVS and CDR2 FQNEAQ come from the germline V gene. V dropped 4 bases and J dropped 7; count of bases not matched to a gene: 14. CDR3: CASSSRGVAGAANEQFF. CDR3 nucleotides: TGTGCCAGCAGCTCAAGGGGGGTAGCGGGGGCTGCAAATGAGCAGTTCTTC. Filled out from reference TRBV7-8 and TRBJ2-1, the complete variable domain reads GAGVSQSPRYKVAKRGQDVALRCDPISGHVSLFWYQQALGQGPEFLTYFQNEAQLDKSGLPSDRFFAERPEGSVSTLKIQRTQQEDSAVYLCASSSRGVAGAANEQFFGPGTRLTVL.

The J gene is TRBJ1-3, the V gene TRBV12-3 or TRBV12-4; D not resolved. Trimming removed 6 bases from V and 1 base from J, with 10 bases in between. The CDR3 extends over 14 amino acids. The CDR3 here is CASRETASGNTIYF. The CDR3 DNA reads TGTGCCAGCAGAGAGACCGCATCTGGAAACACCATATATTTT.

The table lists this clonotype with a few counts. The CDR3 DNA sequence: TGCGCCAGCAGCTTGAGACTAGCGGTACAAGAGACCCAGTACTTC. Its translation: CASSLRLAVQETQYF. The V and J genes are TRBV5-1 and TRBJ2-5, with TRBD2 identical over 9 bases. The germline V gene has CDR1 SGHRS and CDR2 YFSETQ. Losses at the gene ends were 1 base for V and 2 bases for J; bases not matched to a gene: 3. The CDR3 loop spans 15 amino acids.

The V and J genes are TRBV10-3 and TRBJ1-1, with TRBD1 identical over 7 bases. The J segment lost 0 bases and the V segment lost 3 bases, leaving 7 bases of the junction unmatched. This CDR3 has 16 amino acids. Germline V CDR1 and CDR2: ENHRY, SYGVKD. CDR3 amino acids: CAISEPRTGVNTEAFF. CDR3 in DNA: TGTGCCATCAGTGAACCCCGAACAGGGGTGAACACTGAAGCTTTCTTT.

The CDR3 nucleotides read TGTGCCAGCAGGCAGATGACAGGGACGGGAAACACCATATATTTT. It yields the protein CASRQMTGTGNTIYF. V is TRBV7-9 and J is TRBJ1-3; 7 bases fit TRBD1. CDR3 length equals 15 residues. The junction had 9 bases not matched to a gene; V was cut back by 6 bases and J by 4 bases. CDR1 is SEHNR, CDR2 FQNEAQ, per germline (reference sequence).

In this sample, this clonotype turned up a few times. This rearrangement joins TRBV12-3 or TRBV12-4 to TRBJ2-7; D perhaps matches TRBD2 (6 bases). V lost 7 bases and J 5 bases, leaving 15 bases between the germline ends. The CDR3 contains 13 residues. CDR3: CASTRQWGDEQYF. The DNA of the CDR3 is TGTGCCAGCACTCGACAGTGGGGGGACGAGCAGTACTTC.

This chain joins TRBV7-2 and TRBJ2-3; 12 bases align to TRBD2. This CDR3 is built from 16 residues. Trimming took 3 bases from V and 4 from J; bases not matched to a gene: 5. The germline CDR1 and CDR2 sequences are SGHTA and FQGNSA. CDR3 nucleotides: TGTGCCAGCAGCTTCCTAGCGGGGGGGATGTCAGATACGCAGTATTTT. Its translation is CASSFLAGGMSDTQYF.

There are a few counts of this clonotype. V gene TRBV12-3 or TRBV12-4 combines with J gene TRBJ2-1, with TRBD2 matching 10 bases. V dropped 6 bases and J dropped 0; count of bases not matched to a gene: 14. The CDR3 runs to 19 residues. DNA of the CDR3: TGTGCCAGCAGAGGTGATTCTAGCGGGGGTTACGTCTCCTACAATGAGCAGTTCTTC. It translates to CASRGDSSGGYVSYNEQFF.

This clonotype was observed a few times. V and J are TRBV24-1 and TRBJ2-1, with 7 bases aligning to TRBD1. Germline V gene data show CDR1 as KGHDR and CDR2 as SFDVKD. This CDR3 comprises 14 residues. V was clipped by 4 bases and J by 7 bases; unmatched bases: 6. CDR3 protein: CATSEDGTENEQFF. CDR3 coding DNA: TGTGCCACCAGTGAGGATGGGACAGAGAATGAGCAGTTCTTC.